This TCR beta chain is from a study of lymphopenia after photon versus proton radiotherapy. Study-wide results and caveats: Better survival with proton therapy was suggested as possible, not demonstrated. A bigger post-nadir fall in TCR diversity correlated inversely with survival time in deceased patients. Post-nadir diversity loss with photons came from oligoclonal expansion, particularly CD8+ Temra cells.

With regard to this clone: Its antigen is unidentified.

Sequenced by immunoSEQ multiplex PCR; TCRdb stores in-frame clones only, minus some. In the table there are around 29,000 clones, under 90% of which are singletons. Germline V CDR1 and CDR2: LNHDA, SQIVND (reference sequence). The CDR3 has 15 amino acids. V dropped 11 bases and J dropped 1 base, with 17 bases sitting between them. V and J are TRBV19 and TRBJ2-2; perhaps TRBD1 as D (5 bases). This TCR was recovered from a woman in her sixties or seventies with pancreatic cancer. The sample consisted of peripheral blood, taken from a patient treated with proton-based radiotherapy. The CDR3 region is CAVPLGAENTGELFF. The DNA of the CDR3 is TGTGCCGTCCCCCTTGGGGCGGAGAACACCGGGGAGCTGTTTTTT.